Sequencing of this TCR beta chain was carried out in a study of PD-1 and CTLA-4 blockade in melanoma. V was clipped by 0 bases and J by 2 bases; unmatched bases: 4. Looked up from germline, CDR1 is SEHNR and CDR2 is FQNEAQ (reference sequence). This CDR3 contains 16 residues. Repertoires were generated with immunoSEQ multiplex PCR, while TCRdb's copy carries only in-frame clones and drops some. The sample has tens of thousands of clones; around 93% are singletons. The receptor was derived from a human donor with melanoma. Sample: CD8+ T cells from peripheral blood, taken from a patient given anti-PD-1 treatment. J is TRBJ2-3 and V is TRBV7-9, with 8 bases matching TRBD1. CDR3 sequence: CASSLAAGGNTDTQYF. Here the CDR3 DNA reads TGTGCCAGCAGCTTAGCGGCAGGGGGCAACACAGATACGCAGTATTTT. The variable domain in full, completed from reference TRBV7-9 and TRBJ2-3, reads DTGVSQNPRHKITKRGQNVTFRCDPISEHNRLYWYRQTLGQGPEFLTYFQNEAQLEKSRLLSDRFSAERPKGSFSTLEIQRTEQGDSAMYLCASSLAAGGNTDTQYFGPGTRLTVL.